These 5 T cell receptor beta chains were all obtained from the same sample, sequenced in a study of shared clonotypes between healthy human individuals. Here immunoSEQ multiplex PCR was the method, and the copy in TCRdb shows in-frame clones only, minus some. Here the sample spans about 1.1 million clones, 77% being singletons. Sequenced sample: memory CD4+ T cells from PBMCs. The subset denotes: CD45RA-negative fraction. The receptors here all came from a man aged 18-30 years in good health. Some clones in this sample may be carry-over from other donors' samples.

The CDR3 spells CASSGRDRGSYGYTF. CDR3 bases: TGTGCCAGCAGCGGCCGGGACAGGGGGTCCTATGGCTACACCTTC. The genes are TRBV9 and TRBJ1-2; 11 nucleotides line up with TRBD1. From germline, CDR1 is SGDLS and CDR2 YYNGEE. With 3 bases clipped from V and 4 bases from J, the junction kept 5 bases outside the gene matches. The CDR3 covers 15 residues. Filled out from reference TRBV9 and TRBJ1-2, the complete variable domain reads DSGVTQTPKHLITATGQRVTLRCSPRSGDLSVYWYQQSLDQGLQFLIQYYNGEERAKGNILERFSAQQFPDLHSELNLSSLELGDSALYFCASSGRDRGSYGYTFGSGTRLTVV.

The genes are TRBV6-1 and TRBJ2-1; the D gene is possibly TRBD2 (7 bases). This CDR3 has 15 amino acids. Germline CDR1 reads MNHNS; CDR2 reads SASEGT. The V end was cut by 4 bases, the J end by 4 bases, with 14 bases between. The CDR3 is CASSAYGGLYNEQFF. The CDR3 DNA is TGTGCCAGCAGTGCGTACGGGGGGCTTTACAATGAGCAGTTCTTC.

The gene calls are TRBV7-3 and TRBJ2-3, with 12 nucleotides matching TRBD2. The germline V gene encodes CDR1 SGHTA and CDR2 FQGTGA. The CDR3 has 16 residues. J lost 2 bases, V lost 5 bases, and 5 bases had no gene match. Here the CDR3 DNA reads TGTGCCAGCAGCCCCGGGACTAGCGGGCACACAGATACGCAGTATTTT. Translation: CASSPGTSGHTDTQYF.

This clone has only a few counts. The gene calls are TRBV7-9 and TRBJ2-5; TRBD2 aligns across 9 bases. With V trimmed by 2 bases and J by 4 bases, 14 bases remained unmatched. Per germline, CDR1 SEHNR and CDR2 FQNEAQ (reference sequence). The CDR3 is made up of 18 amino acids. In nucleotides, the CDR3 is TGTGCCAGCAGCTTACCCCCGCGGCTAGCGGGAATGGCAGAGACCCAGTACTTC. Protein: CASSLPPRLAGMAETQYF.

The CDR3 sequence is CASSLGISGNTIYF. DNA for the CDR3: TGTGCCAGCAGCTTGGGTATCTCTGGAAACACCATATATTTT. The rearrangement links TRBV5-4 to TRBJ1-3; the D is unclear. The CDR3 spans 14 residues. Germline lookup yields CDR1 SGHNT and CDR2 YYREEE (reference sequence). V gave up 0 bases and J gave up 0 bases, with 4 bases separating them. Using reference TRBV5-4 and TRBJ1-3 for the parts outside the CDR3, the full variable domain is ETGVTQSPTHLIKTRGQQVTLRCSSQSGHNTVSWYQQALGQGPQFIFQYYREEENGRGNFPPRFSGLQFPNYSSELNVNALELDDSALYLCASSLGISGNTIYFGEGSWLTVV.